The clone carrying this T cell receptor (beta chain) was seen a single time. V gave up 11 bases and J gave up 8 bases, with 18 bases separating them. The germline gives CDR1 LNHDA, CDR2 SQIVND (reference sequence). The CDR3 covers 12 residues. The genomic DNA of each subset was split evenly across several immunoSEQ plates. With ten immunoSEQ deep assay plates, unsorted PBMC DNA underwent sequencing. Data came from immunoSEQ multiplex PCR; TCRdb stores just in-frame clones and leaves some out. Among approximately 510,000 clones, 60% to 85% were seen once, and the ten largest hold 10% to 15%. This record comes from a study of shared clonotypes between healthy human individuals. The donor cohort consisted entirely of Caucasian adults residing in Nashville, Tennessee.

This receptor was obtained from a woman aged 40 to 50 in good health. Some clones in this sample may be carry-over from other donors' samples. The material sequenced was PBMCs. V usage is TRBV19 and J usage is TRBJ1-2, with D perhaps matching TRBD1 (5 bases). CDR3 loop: CACLGDPGGYTF. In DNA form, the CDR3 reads TGTGCCTGCCTCGGGGACCCAGGGGGCTACACCTTC.